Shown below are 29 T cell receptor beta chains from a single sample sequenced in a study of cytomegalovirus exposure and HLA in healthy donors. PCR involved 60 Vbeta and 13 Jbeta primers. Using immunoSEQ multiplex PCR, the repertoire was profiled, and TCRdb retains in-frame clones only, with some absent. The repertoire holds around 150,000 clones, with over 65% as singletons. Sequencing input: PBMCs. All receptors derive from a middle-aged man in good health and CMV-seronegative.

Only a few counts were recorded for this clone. The CDR3 region has the DNA TGTGCCAGCAGCTTGGGCGTTCGGGTGGACACTGAAGCTTTCTTT. It is translated as CASSLGVRVDTEAFF. This chain connects TRBV5-8 to TRBJ1-1; D is undetermined. V was trimmed by 0 bases and J by 3 bases, leaving 12 bases between them. This CDR3 is built from 15 residues. The V gene's germline CDR1 is SGHTS and CDR2 YDEGEE.

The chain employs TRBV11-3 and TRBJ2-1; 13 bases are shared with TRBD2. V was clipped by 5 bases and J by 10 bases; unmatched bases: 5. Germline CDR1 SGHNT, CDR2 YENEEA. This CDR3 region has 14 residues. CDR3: CASSPRTSGGEQFF. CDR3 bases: TGTGCCAGCAGCCCGAGGACTAGCGGGGGAGAGCAGTTCTTC.

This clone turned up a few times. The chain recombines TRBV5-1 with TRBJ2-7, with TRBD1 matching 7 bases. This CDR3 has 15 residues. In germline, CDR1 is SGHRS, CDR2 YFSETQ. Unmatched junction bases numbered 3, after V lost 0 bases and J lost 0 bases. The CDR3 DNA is TGCGCCAGCAGCTTGGAGACAGGGAGCTCCTACGAGCAGTACTTC. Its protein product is CASSLETGSSYEQYF.

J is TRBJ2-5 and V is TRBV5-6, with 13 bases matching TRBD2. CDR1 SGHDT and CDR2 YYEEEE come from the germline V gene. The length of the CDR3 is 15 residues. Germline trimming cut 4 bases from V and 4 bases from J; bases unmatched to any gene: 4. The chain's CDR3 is CASSKGLAGRETQYF. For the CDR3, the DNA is TGTGCCAGCAGCAAGGGACTAGCGGGGCGAGAGACCCAGTACTTC. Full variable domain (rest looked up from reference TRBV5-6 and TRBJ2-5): DAGVTQSPTHLIKTRGQQVTLRCSPKSGHDTVSWYQQALGQGPQFIFQYYEEEERQRGNFPDRFSGHQFPNYSSELNVNALLLGDSALYLCASSKGLAGRETQYFGPGTRLLVL.

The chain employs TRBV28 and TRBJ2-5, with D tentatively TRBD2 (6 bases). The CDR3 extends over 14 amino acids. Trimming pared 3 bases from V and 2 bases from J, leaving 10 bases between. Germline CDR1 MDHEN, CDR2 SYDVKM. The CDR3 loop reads CASSFVGGQETQYF. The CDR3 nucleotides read TGTGCCAGCAGTTTTGTGGGGGGTCAAGAGACCCAGTACTTC.

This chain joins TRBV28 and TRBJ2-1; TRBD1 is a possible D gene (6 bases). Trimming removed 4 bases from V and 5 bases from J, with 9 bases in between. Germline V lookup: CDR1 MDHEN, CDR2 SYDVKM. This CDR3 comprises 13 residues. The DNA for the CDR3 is TGTGCCAGCAGTTCCGACAGGAACAATGAGCAGTTCTTC. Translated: CASSSDRNNEQFF.

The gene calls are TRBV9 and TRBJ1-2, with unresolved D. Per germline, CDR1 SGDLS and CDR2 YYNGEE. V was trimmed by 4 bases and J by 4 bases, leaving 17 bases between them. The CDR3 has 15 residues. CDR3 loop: CASSPRGVSIYGYTF. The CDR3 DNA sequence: TGTGCCAGCAGCCCCCGCGGGGTTTCAATCTATGGCTACACCTTC.

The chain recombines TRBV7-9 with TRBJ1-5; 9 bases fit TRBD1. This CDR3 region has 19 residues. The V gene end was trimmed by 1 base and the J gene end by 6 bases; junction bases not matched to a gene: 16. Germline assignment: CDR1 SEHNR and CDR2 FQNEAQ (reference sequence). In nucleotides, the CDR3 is TGTGCCAGCAGCTTAGGAAAACCGGGACAGGGAAGGAGAGGTCAGCCCCAGCATTTT. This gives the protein CASSLGKPGQGRRGQPQHF.

The CDR3, as DNA: TGTGCCAGCAGCCGCCTAATACTCGGGTTCCCTTACGAGCAGTACTTC. This translates into CASSRLILGFPYEQYF. J is TRBJ2-7 and V is TRBV6-6; D not certain. Germline CDR1 MNHNY, CDR2 SVGAGI (reference sequence). Trimming took 6 bases from V and 4 from J, leaving 22 bases between them. This CDR3 region has 16 residues.

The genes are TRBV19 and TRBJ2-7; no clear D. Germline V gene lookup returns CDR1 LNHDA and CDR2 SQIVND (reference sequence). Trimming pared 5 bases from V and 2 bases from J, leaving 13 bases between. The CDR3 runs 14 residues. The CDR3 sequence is CASSSAADTYEQYF. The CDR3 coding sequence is TGTGCCAGTAGTTCGGCAGCCGACACCTACGAGCAGTACTTC.

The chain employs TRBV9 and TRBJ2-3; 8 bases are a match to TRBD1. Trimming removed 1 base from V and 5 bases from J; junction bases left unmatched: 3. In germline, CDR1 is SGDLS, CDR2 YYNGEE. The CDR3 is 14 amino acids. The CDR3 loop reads CASSVRDRRDTQYF. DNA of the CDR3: TGTGCCAGCAGCGTACGGGACAGGAGAGATACGCAGTATTTT.

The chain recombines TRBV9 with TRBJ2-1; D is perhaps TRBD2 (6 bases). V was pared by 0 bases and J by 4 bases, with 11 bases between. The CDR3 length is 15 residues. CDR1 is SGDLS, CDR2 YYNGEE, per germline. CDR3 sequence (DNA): TGTGCCAGCAGCGTAGGAACTAGCCCATACAATGAGCAGTTCTTC. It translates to CASSVGTSPYNEQFF.

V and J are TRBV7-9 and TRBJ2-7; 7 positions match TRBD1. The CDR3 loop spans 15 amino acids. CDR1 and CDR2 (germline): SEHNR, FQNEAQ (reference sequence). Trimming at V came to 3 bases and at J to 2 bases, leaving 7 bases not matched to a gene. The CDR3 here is CASSFGTVHPYEQYF. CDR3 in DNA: TGTGCCAGCAGCTTTGGGACAGTCCATCCCTACGAGCAGTACTTC.

DNA of the CDR3: TGTGCCAGCAGCTTCGTAGGGGAGCTGTTTTTT. It is translated as CASSFVGELFF. The chain has TRBV7-9 and TRBJ2-2; no clear D. CDR3 size: 11 residues. Germline V gene sequence: CDR1 SEHNR, CDR2 FQNEAQ (reference sequence). V shed 3 bases and J shed 8 bases, with 4 bases lying between them.

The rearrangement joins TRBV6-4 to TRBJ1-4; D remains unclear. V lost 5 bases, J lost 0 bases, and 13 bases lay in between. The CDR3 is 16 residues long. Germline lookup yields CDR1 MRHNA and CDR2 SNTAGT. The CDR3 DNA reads TGTGCCAGCAGTCCTCCCTACAGAGCAACTAATGAAAAACTGTTTTTT. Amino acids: CASSPPYRATNEKLFF.

The CDR3, as DNA: TGTGCAAGTCTGATCCAGGGGGCTGGCAATCAGCCCCAGCATTTT. It is translated as CASLIQGAGNQPQHF. The rearrangement links TRBV12-2 to TRBJ1-5; TRBD1 is the table's D call and was not checked against the DNA. TRBV12-2 is a pseudogene locus. The CDR3 length is 15 residues.

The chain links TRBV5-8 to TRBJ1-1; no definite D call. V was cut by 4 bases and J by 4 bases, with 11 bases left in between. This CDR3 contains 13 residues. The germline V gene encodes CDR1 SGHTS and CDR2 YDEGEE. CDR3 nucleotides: TGTGCCAGCAGCAAGACGGGTAGCACTGAAGCTTTCTTT. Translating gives CASSKTGSTEAFF.

The CDR3 here is CASSLDGGVWEKQYF. CDR3 nucleotide sequence: TGTGCCAGCAGCTTAGATGGGGGGGTTTGGGAGAAGCAGTACTTC. The chain is built from TRBV7-2 and TRBJ2-7; the match to TRBD2 covers 7 bases. V gave up 1 base and J gave up 8 bases; unmatched junction bases: 11. The CDR3 is made up of 15 amino acids. Germline assignment: CDR1 SGHTA and CDR2 FQGNSA.

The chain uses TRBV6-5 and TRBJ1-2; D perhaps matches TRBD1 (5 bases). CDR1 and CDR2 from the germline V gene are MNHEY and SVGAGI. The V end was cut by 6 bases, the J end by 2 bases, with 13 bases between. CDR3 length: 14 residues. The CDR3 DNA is TGTGCCAGCAGGCACAGACAGCCCAACTATGGCTACACCTTC. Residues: CASRHRQPNYGYTF.

The CDR3 region is CASSQGLNYNEQFF. The DNA of the CDR3 is TGCGCCAGCAGCCAGGGACTCAACTACAATGAGCAGTTCTTC. This sequence joins TRBV4-1 and TRBJ2-1; the D gene is possibly TRBD2 (6 bases). This CDR3 is 14 amino acids long. CDR1 is MGHRA, CDR2 YSYEKL, per germline. V lost 3 bases and J 3 bases, leaving 9 bases between the germline ends.

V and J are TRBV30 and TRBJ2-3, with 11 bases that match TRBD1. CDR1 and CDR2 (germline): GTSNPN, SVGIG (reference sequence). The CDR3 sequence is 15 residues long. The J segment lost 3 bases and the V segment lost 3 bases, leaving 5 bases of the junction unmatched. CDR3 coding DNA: TGTGCCTGGAGCTACGGGACAGGGGGGACAGATACGCAGTATTTT. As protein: CAWSYGTGGTDTQYF. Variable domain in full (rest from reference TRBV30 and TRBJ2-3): SQTIHQWPATLVQPVGSPLSLECTVEGTSNPNLYWYRQAAGRGLQLLFYSVGIGQISSEVPQNLSASRPQDRQFILSSKKLLLSDSGFYLCAWSYGTGGTDTQYFGPGTRLTVL.

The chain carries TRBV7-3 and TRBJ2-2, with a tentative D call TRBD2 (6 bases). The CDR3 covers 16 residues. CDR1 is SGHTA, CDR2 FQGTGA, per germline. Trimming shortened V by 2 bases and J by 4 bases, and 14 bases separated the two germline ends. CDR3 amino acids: CASSLVGGFGTGELFF. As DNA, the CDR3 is TGTGCCAGCAGCTTAGTTGGAGGGTTCGGCACCGGGGAGCTGTTTTTT.

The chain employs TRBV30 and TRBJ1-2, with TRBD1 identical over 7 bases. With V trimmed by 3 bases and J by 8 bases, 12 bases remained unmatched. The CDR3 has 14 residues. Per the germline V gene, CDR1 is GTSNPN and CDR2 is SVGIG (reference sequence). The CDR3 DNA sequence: TGTGCCTGGAGACGGGACAGAGACGGAGGAGGCTACACCTTC. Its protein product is CAWRRDRDGGGYTF. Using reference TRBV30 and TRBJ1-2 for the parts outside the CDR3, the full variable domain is SQTIHQWPATLVQPVGSPLSLECTVEGTSNPNLYWYRQAAGRGLQLLFYSVGIGQISSEVPQNLSASRPQDRQFILSSKKLLLSDSGFYLCAWRRDRDGGGYTFGSGTRLTVV.

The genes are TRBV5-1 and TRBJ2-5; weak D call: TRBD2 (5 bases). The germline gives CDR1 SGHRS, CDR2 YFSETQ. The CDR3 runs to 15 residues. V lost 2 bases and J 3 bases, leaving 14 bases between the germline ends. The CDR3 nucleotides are TGCGCCAGCAGCTTACATAGCGAGGGAGAAGAGACCCAGTACTTC. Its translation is CASSLHSEGEETQYF. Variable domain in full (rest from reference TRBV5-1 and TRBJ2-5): KAGVTQTPRYLIKTRGQQVTLSCSPISGHRSVSWYQQTPGQGLQFLFEYFSETQRNKGNFPGRFSGRQFSNSRSEMNVSTLELGDSALYLCASSLHSEGEETQYFGPGTRLLVL.

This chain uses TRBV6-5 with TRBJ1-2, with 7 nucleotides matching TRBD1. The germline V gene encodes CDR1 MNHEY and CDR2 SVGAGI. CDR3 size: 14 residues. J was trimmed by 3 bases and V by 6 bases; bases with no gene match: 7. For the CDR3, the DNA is TGTGCCAGCAGGGCCAGGGGACAGTACTATGGCTACACCTTC. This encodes CASRARGQYYGYTF.

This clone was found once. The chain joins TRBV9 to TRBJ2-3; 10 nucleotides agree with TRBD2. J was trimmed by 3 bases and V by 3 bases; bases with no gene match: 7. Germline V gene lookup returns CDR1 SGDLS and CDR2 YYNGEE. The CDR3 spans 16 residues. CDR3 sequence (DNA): TGTGCCAGCAGCGCTAGCGGGAGCCAAAGGACAGATACGCAGTATTTT. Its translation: CASSASGSQRTDTQYF.

The CDR3, as DNA: TGTGCCAGCAGCACCGGGACTAGCGGGAGGGATGAGCAGTTCTTC. This translates into CASSTGTSGRDEQFF. The chain is built from TRBV5-4 and TRBJ2-1, with TRBD2 matching over 16 bases. J gave up 8 bases and V 4 bases, and 3 bases lay outside the gene matches. This CDR3 spans 15 amino acids. Germline loops: CDR1 SGHNT, CDR2 YYREEE (reference sequence).

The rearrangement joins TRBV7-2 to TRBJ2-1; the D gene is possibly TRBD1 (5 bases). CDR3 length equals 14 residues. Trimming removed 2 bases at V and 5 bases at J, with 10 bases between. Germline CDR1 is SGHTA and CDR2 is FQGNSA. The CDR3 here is CASSLLGAHNEQFF. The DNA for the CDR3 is TGTGCCAGCAGCTTACTAGGGGCCCACAATGAGCAGTTCTTC.

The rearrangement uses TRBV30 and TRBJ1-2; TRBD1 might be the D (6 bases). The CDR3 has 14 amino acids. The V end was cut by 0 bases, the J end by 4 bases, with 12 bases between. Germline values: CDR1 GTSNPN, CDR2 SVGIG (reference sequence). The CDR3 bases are TGTGCCTGGAGTGTAAAGGGGGTGGGCTATGGCTACACCTTC. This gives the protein CAWSVKGVGYGYTF. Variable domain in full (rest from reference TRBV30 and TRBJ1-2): SQTIHQWPATLVQPVGSPLSLECTVEGTSNPNLYWYRQAAGRGLQLLFYSVGIGQISSEVPQNLSASRPQDRQFILSSKKLLLSDSGFYLCAWSVKGVGYGYTFGSGTRLTVV.